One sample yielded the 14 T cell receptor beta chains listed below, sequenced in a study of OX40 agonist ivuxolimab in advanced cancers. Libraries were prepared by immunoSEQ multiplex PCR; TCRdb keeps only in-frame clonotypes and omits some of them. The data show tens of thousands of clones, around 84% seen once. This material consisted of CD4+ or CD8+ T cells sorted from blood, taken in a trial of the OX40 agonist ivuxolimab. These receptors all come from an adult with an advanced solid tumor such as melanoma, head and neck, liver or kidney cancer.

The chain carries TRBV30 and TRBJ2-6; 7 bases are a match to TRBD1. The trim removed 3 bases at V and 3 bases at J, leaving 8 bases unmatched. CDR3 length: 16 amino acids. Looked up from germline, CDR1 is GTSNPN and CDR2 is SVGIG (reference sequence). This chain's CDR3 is CAWRQGFWGGANVLTF. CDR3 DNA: TGTGCCTGGAGACAGGGGTTCTGGGGTGGGGCCAACGTCCTGACTTTC.

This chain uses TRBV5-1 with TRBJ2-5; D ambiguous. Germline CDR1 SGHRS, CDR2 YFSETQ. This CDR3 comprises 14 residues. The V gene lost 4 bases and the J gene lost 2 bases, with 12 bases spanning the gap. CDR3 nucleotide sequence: TGCGCCAGCAGCGTGGGGTTGGTACAAGAGACCCAGTACTTC. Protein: CASSVGLVQETQYF.

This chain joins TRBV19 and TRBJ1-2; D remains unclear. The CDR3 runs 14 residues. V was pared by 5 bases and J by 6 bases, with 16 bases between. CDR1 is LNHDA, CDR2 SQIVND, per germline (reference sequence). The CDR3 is CASSPAVGGNGYTF. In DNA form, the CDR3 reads TGTGCCAGTAGTCCGGCAGTAGGAGGGAATGGCTACACCTTC.

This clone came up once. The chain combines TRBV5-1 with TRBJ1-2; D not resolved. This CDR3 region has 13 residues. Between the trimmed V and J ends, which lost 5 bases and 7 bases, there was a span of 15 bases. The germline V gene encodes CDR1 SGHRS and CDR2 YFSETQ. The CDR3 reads CASSAFQPAGYTF. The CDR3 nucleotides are TGCGCCAGCAGTGCATTTCAGCCCGCTGGCTACACCTTC.

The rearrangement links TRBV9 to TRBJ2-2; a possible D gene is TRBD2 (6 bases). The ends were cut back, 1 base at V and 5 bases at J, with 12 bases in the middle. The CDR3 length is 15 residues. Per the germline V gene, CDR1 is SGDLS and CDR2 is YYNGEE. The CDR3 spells CASSVMREGTGELFF. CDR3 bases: TGTGCCAGCAGCGTAATGCGGGAAGGGACCGGGGAGCTGTTTTTT.

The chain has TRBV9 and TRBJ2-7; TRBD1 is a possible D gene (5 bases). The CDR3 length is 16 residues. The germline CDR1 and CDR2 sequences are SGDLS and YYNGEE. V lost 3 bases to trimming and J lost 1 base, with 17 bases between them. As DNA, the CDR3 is TGTGCCAGCAGCGGAGGACACGATCCTCATTCCTACGAGCAGTACTTC. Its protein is CASSGGHDPHSYEQYF.

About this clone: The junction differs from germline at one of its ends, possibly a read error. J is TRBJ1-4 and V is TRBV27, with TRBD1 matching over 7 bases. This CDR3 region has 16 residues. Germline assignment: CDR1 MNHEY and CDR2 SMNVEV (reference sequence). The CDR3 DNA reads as TGTGCCAGCAGTACATCCTACAGGGGCATTAATAAAAAACTGTTTTTT. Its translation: CASSTSYRGINKKLFF.

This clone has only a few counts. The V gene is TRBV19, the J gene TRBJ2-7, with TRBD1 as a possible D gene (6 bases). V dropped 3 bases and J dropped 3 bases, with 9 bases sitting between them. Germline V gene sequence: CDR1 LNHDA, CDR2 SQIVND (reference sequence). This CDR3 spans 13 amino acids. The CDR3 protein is CASSIGDNYEQYF. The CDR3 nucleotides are TGTGCCAGTAGTATCGGGGACAACTACGAGCAGTACTTC. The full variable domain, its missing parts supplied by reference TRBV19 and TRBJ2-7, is DGGITQSPKYLFRKEGQNVTLSCEQNLNHDAMYWYRQDPGQGLRLIYYSQIVNDFQKGDIAEGYSVSREKKESFPLTVTSAQKNPTAFYLCASSIGDNYEQYFGPGTRLTVT.

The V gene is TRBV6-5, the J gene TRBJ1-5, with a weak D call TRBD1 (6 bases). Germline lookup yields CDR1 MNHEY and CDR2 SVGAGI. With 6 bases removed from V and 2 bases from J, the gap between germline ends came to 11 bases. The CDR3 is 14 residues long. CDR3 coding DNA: TGTGCCAGCAGACCCAGACAGGGCAATCAGCCCCAGCATTTT. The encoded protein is CASRPRQGNQPQHF.

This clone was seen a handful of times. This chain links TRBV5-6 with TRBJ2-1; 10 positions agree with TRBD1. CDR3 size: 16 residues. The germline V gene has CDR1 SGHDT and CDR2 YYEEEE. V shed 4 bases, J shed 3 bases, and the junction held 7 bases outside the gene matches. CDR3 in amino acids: CASSQKGQGFYNEQFF. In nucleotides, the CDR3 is TGTGCCAGCAGCCAGAAGGGACAGGGGTTCTACAATGAGCAGTTCTTC.

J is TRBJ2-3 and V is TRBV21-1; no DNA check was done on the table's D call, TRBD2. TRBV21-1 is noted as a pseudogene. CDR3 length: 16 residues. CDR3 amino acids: CASSKGRRGRKDTQYF. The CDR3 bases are TGTGCCAGCAGCAAAGGGAGACGCGGGAGGAAAGATACGCAGTATTTT.

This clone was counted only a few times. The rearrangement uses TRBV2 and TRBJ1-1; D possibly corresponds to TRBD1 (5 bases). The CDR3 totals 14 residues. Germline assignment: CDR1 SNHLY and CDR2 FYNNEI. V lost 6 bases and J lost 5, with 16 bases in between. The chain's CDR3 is CASRTGGIDTEAFF. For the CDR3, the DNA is TGTGCCAGCAGGACTGGGGGGATCGATACTGAAGCTTTCTTT.

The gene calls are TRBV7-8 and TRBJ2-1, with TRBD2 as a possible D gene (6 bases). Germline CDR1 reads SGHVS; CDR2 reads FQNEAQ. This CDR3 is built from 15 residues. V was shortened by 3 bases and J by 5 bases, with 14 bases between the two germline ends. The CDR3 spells CASSFRGVLDNEQFF. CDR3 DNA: TGTGCCAGCAGCTTCCGCGGGGTTCTCGACAATGAGCAGTTCTTC.

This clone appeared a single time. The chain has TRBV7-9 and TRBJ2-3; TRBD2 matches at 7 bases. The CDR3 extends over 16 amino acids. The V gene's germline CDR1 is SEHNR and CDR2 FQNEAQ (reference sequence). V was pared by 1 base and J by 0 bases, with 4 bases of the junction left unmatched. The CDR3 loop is CASSLGTSPSTDTQYF. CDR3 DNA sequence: TGTGCCAGCAGCTTAGGGACTAGTCCTAGCACAGATACGCAGTATTTT.